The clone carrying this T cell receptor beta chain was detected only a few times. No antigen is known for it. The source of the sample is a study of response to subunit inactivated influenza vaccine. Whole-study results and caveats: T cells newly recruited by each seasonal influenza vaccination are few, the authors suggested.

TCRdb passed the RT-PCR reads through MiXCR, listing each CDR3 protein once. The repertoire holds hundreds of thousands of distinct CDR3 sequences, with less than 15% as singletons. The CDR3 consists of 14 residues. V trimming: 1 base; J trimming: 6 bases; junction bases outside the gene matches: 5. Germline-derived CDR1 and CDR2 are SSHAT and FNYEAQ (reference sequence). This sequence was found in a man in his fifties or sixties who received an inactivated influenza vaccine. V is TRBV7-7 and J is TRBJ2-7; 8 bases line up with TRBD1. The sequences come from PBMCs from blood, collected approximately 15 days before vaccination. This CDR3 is CASSLVQGAGEQYF. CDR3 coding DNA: TGTGCCAGCAGCTTAGTGCAGGGGGCTGGCGAGCAGTACTTC.